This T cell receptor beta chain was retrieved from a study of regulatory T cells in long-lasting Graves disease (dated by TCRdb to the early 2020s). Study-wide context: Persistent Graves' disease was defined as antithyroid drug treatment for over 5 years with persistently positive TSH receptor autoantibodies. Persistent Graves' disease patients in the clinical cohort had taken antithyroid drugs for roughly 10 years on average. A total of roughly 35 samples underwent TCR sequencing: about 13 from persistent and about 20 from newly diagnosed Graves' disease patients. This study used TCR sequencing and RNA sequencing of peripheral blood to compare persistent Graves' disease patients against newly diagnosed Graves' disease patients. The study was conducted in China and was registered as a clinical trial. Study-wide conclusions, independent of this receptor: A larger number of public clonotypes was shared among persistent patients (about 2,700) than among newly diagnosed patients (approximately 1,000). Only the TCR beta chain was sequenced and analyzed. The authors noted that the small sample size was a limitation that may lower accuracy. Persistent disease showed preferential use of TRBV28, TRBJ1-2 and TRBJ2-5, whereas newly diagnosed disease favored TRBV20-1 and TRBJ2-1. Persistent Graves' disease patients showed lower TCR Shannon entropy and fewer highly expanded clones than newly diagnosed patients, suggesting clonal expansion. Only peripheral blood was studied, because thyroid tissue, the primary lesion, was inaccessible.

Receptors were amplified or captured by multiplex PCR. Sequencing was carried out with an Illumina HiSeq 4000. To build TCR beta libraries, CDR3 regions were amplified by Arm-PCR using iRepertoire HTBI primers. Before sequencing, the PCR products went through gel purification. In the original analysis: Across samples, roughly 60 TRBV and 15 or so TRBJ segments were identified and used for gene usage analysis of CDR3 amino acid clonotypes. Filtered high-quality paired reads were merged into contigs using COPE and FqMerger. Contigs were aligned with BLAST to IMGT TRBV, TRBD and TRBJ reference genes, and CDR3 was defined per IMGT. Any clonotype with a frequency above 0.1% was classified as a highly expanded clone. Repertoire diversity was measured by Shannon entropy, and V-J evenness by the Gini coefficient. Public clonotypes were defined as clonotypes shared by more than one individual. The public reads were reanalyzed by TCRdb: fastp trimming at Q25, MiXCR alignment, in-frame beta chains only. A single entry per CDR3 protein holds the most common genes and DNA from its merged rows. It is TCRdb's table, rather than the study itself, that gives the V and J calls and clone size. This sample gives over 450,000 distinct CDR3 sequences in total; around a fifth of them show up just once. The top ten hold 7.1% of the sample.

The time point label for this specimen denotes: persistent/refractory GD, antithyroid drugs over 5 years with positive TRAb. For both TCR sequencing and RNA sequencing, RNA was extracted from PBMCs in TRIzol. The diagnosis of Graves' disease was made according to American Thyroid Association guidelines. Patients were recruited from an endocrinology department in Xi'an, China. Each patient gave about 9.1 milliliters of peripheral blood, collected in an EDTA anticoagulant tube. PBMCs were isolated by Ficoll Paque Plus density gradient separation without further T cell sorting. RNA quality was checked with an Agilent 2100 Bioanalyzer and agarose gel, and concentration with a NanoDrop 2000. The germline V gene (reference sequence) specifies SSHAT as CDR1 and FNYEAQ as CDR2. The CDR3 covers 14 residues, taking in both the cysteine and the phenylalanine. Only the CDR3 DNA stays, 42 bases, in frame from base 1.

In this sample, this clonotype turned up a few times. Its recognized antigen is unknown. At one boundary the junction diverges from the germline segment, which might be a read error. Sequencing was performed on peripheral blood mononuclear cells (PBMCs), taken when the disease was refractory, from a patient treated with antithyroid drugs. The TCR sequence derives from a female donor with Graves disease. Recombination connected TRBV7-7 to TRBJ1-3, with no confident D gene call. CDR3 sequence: CASSLEVGGNTIYF. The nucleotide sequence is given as TGTGCTAGCAGCCTCGAAGTGGGGGGAAACACCATATATTTT.